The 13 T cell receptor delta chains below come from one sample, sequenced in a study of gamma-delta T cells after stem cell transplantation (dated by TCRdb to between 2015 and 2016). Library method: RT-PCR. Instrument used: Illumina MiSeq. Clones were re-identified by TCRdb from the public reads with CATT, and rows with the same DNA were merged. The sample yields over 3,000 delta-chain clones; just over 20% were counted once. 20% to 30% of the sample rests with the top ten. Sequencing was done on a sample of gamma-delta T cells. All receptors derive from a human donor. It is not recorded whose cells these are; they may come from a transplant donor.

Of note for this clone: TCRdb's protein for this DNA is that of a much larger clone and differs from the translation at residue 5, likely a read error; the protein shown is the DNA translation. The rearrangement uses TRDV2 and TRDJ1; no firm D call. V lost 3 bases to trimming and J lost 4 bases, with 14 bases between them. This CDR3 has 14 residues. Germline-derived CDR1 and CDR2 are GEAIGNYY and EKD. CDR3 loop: CACDSLGNLDKLIF. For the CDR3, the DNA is TGTGCCTGTGACTCCTTGGGTAACCTCGATAAACTCATCTTT.

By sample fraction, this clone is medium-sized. In DNA form, the CDR3 reads TGTGCCTGTGACACCTGGGGGGGGACCGATAAACTCATCTTT. This gives the protein CACDTWGGTDKLIF. The chain carries TRDV2 and TRDJ1, with D possibly TRDD3 on 6 matching bases. Germline V lookup: CDR1 GEAIGNYY, CDR2 EKD. This CDR3 spans 14 amino acids. Trimming removed 0 bases from V and 2 bases from J, with 9 bases in between.

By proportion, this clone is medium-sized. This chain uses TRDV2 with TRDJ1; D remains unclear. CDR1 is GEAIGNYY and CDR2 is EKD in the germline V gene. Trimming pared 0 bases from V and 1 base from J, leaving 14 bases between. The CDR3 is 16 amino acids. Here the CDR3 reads CACDTVDRPSTDKLIF. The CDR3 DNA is TGTGCCTGTGACACCGTCGACCGGCCGTCCACCGATAAACTCATCTTT.

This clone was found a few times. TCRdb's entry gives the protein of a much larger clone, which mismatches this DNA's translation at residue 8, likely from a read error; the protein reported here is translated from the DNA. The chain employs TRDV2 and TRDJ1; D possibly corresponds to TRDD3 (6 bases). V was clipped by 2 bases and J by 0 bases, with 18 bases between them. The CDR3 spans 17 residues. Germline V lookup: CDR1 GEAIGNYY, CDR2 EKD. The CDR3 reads CACDNLLEDTYTDKLIF. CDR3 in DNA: TGTGCCTGTGACAATCTCCTGGAGGATACTTACACCGATAAACTCATCTTT.

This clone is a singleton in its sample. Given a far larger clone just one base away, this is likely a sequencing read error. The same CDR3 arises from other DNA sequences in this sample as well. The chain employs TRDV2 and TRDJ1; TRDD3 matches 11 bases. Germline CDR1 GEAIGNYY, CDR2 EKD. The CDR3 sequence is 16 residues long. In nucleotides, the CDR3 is TGTGCCTGTGACACCCTACTGGGGGATAGCTCCGATAAACTTATCTTT. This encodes CACDTLLGDSSDKLIF.

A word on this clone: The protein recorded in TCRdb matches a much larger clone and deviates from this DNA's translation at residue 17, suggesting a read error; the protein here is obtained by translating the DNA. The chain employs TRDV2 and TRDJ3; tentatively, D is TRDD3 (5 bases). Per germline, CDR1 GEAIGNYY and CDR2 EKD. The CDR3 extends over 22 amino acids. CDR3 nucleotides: TGTGCCTGTGACACCGCCGAGTCTCTTAGCGCCGCAGGCTCCTGGGACGCCCGACAGATGTTTTTC. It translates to CACDTAESLSAAGSWDARQMFF.

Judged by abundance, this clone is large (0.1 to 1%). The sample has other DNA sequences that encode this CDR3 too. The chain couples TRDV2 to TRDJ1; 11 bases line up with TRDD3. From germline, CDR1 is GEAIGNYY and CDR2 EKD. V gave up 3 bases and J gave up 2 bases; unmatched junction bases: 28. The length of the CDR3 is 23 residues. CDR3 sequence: CACDPLFSARDGGYVFLTDKLIF. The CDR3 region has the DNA TGTGCCTGTGACCCCCTCTTTAGTGCCCGCGATGGGGGATACGTGTTTTTGACCGATAAACTCATCTTT.

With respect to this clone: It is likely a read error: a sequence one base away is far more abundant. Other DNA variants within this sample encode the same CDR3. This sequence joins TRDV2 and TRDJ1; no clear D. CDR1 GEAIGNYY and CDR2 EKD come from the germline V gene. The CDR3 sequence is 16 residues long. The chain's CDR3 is CACDTLGLEDTDKLIF. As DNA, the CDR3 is TGTGCCTGTGACACGCTAGGGCTGGAGGACACCGATAAGCTCATCTTT.

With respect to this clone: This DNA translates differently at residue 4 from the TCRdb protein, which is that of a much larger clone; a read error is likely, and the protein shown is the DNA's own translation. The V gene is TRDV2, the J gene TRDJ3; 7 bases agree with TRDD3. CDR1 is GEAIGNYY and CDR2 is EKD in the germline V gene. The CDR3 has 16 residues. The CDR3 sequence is CACGTVGIGPSRQMFF. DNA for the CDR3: TGTGCCTGTGGCACCGTGGGGATAGGCCCATCCCGACAGATGTTTTTC.

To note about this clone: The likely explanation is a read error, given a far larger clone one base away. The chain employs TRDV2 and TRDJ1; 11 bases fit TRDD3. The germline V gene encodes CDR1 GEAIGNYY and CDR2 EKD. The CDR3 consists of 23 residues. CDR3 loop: CACDPLFSARDGGYVFLTDKPIF. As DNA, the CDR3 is TGTGCCTGTGACCCCCTCTTTAGTGCCCGCGATGGGGGATACGTGTTTTTGACCGATAAACCCATCTTT.

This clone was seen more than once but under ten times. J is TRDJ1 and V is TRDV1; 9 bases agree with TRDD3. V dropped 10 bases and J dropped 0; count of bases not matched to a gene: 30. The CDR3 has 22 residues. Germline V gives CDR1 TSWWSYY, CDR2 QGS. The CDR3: CAPLPEATRGYGAKDYTDKLIF. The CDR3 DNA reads TGTGCTCCTCTCCCTGAGGCTACGCGGGGATACGGTGCGAAGGATTACACCGATAAACTCATCTTT.

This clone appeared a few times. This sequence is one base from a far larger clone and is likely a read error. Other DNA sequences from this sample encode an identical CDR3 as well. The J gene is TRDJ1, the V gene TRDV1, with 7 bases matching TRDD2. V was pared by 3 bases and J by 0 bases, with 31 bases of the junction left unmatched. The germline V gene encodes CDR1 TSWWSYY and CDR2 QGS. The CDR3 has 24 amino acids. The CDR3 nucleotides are TGTGCTCTTGGGGACTTTCCTACGAACATACCTATACTTGGGGAGATCAGGTACACCGATAAACTCATCTTT. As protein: CALGDFPTNIPILGEIRYTDKLIF.

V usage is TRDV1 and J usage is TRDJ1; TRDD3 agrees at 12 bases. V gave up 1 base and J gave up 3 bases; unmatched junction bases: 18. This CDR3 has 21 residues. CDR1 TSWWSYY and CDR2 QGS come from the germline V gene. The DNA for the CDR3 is TGTGCTCTTGGGGAACCCTCCCCTTCCCCCTGGGGGATACGGTTCGCCGATAAACTCATCTTT. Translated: CALGEPSPSPWGIRFADKLIF.